The 13 T cell receptor beta chains in this list originate from one sample, sequenced in a study of blood T cell repertoires in COVID-19 (dated by TCRdb to about 2020). The receptor library was made with the immunoSEQ multiplex PCR assay. The source is immuneACCESS, and TCRdb retained only in-frame sequences with V and J called. Part of the clones is not carried over; for the studies checked, unresolved V genes explain less than half of this, and the remainder is unexplained. The table for this sample lists about 40,000 clones; about four fifths of them were counted only once. The top ten hold approximately 15% of the sample. Sequencing input: peripheral blood. The receptors here all came from a man aged 50 or older with active or convalescent COVID-19.

The CDR3 DNA follows: TGTGCCAGCTCACCGCAGGGGGCGGAGACCCAGTACTTC. Translation gives CASSPQGAETQYF. The chain combines TRBV18 with TRBJ2-5; 8 bases agree with TRBD1. This CDR3 spans 13 amino acids. The V gene's germline CDR1 is KGHSH and CDR2 LQKENI. V was clipped by 3 bases and J by 5 bases; unmatched bases: 2.

This chain joins TRBV9 and TRBJ1-5, with 9 bases lining up with TRBD1. This CDR3 is 14 amino acids long. The germline V gene encodes CDR1 SGDLS and CDR2 YYNGEE. The J segment lost 7 bases and the V segment lost 3 bases, leaving 5 bases of the junction unmatched. The CDR3 reads CASSGSTGGQPQHF. The CDR3 nucleotides read TGTGCCAGCAGCGGATCGACAGGGGGGCAGCCCCAGCATTTT.

This rearrangement joins TRBV10-3 to TRBJ1-2; possibly TRBD1 for D (6 bases). The CDR3 covers 13 residues. V was trimmed by 6 bases and J by 6 bases, leaving 14 bases between them. The germline V gene encodes CDR1 ENHRY and CDR2 SYGVKD. CDR3 in amino acids: CAISRGQMDGYTF. The CDR3 DNA follows: TGTGCCATCAGCAGAGGACAGATGGATGGCTACACCTTC.

The CDR3 bases are TGTGCCAGTAGTATATCTGGGGGCTTTGGTGAAAAACTGTTTTTT. It codes for CASSISGGFGEKLFF. The chain combines TRBV19 with TRBJ1-4; tentative D call: TRBD1 (6 bases). Germline values: CDR1 LNHDA, CDR2 SQIVND (reference sequence). CDR3 length: 15 residues. Trimming removed 2 bases from V and 7 bases from J, with 14 bases in between.

The rearrangement uses TRBV7-2 and TRBJ2-7, with 9 bases matching TRBD2. V gave up 1 base and J gave up 0 bases; unmatched junction bases: 10. The CDR3 covers 18 residues. From germline, CDR1 is SGHTA and CDR2 FQGNSA. The CDR3 reads CASSLGWSGGQSSYEQYF. The CDR3 bases are TGTGCCAGCAGCTTAGGATGGAGCGGGGGGCAGAGCTCCTACGAGCAGTACTTC.

The genes are TRBV7-9 and TRBJ1-4, with 8 bases that match TRBD1. Trimming removed 6 bases from V and 7 bases from J; junction bases left unmatched: 10. Germline lookup yields CDR1 SEHNR and CDR2 FQNEAQ (reference sequence). The CDR3 is 15 amino acids. The CDR3 sequence: CASSTRETGVEKLFF. Here the CDR3 DNA reads TGTGCCAGCAGTACTCGAGAGACAGGGGTTGAAAAACTGTTTTTT.

The J gene is TRBJ2-7, the V gene TRBV10-3, with D perhaps TRBD2 (5 bases). The germline CDR1 and CDR2 sequences are ENHRY and SYGVKD. Trimming removed 10 bases from V and 4 bases from J, with 17 bases in between. The CDR3 has 13 amino acids. The DNA for the CDR3 is TGTGCCACCATGGACTCAGGCAATTACGAGCAGTACTTC. It translates to CATMDSGNYEQYF.

The V and J genes are TRBV5-1 and TRBJ2-3; 7 nucleotides match TRBD2. This CDR3 has 16 residues. Trimming removed 0 bases from V and 4 bases from J; junction bases left unmatched: 8. The germline gives CDR1 SGHRS, CDR2 YFSETQ. The CDR3 region has the DNA TGCGCCAGCAGCTTGGTTGGGGCTAGCGGCTCAGATACGCAGTATTTT. Its protein product is CASSLVGASGSDTQYF.

V gene TRBV5-8 combines with J gene TRBJ1-5; D is possibly TRBD1 (6 bases). Per germline, CDR1 SGHTS and CDR2 YDEGEE. V was cut by 4 bases and J by 5 bases, with 10 bases left in between. CDR3 length: 13 residues. CDR3 loop: CASSQDRDQPQHF. The CDR3 DNA sequence: TGTGCCAGCAGCCAGGACAGAGATCAGCCCCAGCATTTT.

This clone came up a few times. The chain employs TRBV5-1 and TRBJ1-2; D uncertain. Germline V CDR1 and CDR2: SGHRS, YFSETQ. V was cut by 1 base and J by 0 bases, with 7 bases left in between. This CDR3 is 14 amino acids long. CDR3 in amino acids: CASSLREPNYGYTF. In DNA form, the CDR3 reads TGCGCCAGCAGCTTGCGAGAGCCTAACTATGGCTACACCTTC.

This chain joins TRBV5-4 and TRBJ2-5; D is uncertain. Trimming stripped 3 bases from V and 5 bases from J, with 17 bases between. The germline CDR1 and CDR2 sequences are SGHNT and YYREEE (reference sequence). This CDR3 has 15 amino acids. DNA of the CDR3: TGTGCCAGCAGCTCCGGCCCCCGAGGTGGGGAGACCCAGTACTTC. Translation gives CASSSGPRGGETQYF.

CDR3 sequence reads: CASSPDRINTEAFF. CDR3 in DNA: TGTGCCAGCAGCCCGGACAGGATTAACACTGAAGCTTTCTTT. The chain couples TRBV28 to TRBJ1-1; 7 nucleotides agree with TRBD1. The V gene's germline CDR1 is MDHEN and CDR2 SYDVKM. The CDR3 totals 14 residues. V was clipped by 6 bases and J by 2 bases; unmatched bases: 6.

This chain links TRBV7-9 with TRBJ1-3; D might be TRBD1 (5 bases). The V gene lost 5 bases and the J gene lost 4 bases, with 15 bases spanning the gap. The CDR3 consists of 15 residues. Germline V CDR1 and CDR2: SEHNR, FQNEAQ (reference sequence). CDR3 in amino acids: CASSPRQGFGNTIYF. The CDR3 DNA is TGTGCCAGCAGCCCAAGGCAGGGTTTCGGAAACACCATATATTTT. Full variable domain (missing parts from reference TRBV7-9 and TRBJ1-3): DTGVSQNPRHKITKRGQNVTFRCDPISEHNRLYWYRQTLGQGPEFLTYFQNEAQLEKSRLLSDRFSAERPKGSFSTLEIQRTEQGDSAMYLCASSPRQGFGNTIYFGEGSWLTVV.